This T cell receptor (beta chain) was captured by sequencing in a study of blood T cell repertoires in COVID-19. Produced via immunoSEQ multiplex PCR; TCRdb's table is partial and in-frame only. The data show about 160,000 clones, just under 90% seen once. A word on this clone: This sample includes further DNA sequences coding for the same CDR3.

Germline lookup yields CDR1 LGHDT and CDR2 YNNKEL (reference sequence). This CDR3 contains 15 residues. After removal of 0 bases from V and 2 bases from J, the junction contained 3 bases not matched to a gene. The V and J genes are TRBV3-1 (or the pseudogene TRBV3-2) and TRBJ2-7, with 8 nucleotides matching TRBD2. Sequenced input: peripheral blood. The sequence derives from a woman in her 70s with COVID-19, enrolled during active disease. The CDR3 region is CASSQDLAGPYEQYF. CDR3 bases: TGTGCCAGCAGCCAAGACTTAGCGGGACCCTACGAGCAGTACTTC.